Shown below are 3 T cell receptor beta chains from a single sample sequenced in a study of early T cells in non-severe SARS-CoV-2 infection. Via MiXCR, TCRdb re-called the 5' RACE reads, giving one row per CDR3 protein. The sample carries just under 90,000 distinct CDR3 sequences, under 15% recorded once. The sequenced sample was whole blood. These TCRs come from an adult who was a healthcare worker with PCR-confirmed SARS-CoV-2 infection or an uninfected control (not recorded which).

At least ten counts were recorded for this clonotype. This sequence joins TRBV20-1 and TRBJ2-1; possibly TRBD2 for D (5 bases). Trimming took off 6 bases at V and 2 bases at J, with 11 bases between the two ends. This CDR3 has 13 residues. Germline values: CDR1 DFQATT, CDR2 SNEGSKA (reference sequence). The CDR3 bases are TGCAGTGCGGAGGTCGGACCCTACAATGAGCAGTTCTTC. The encoded protein is CSAEVGPYNEQFF.

A few counts support this clonotype. The genes are TRBV5-1 and TRBJ2-5; the D is unclear. The germline V and J ends were trimmed by 4 bases and 0 bases, with 16 bases remaining between them. The CDR3 covers 16 residues. Germline V gene sequence: CDR1 SGHRS, CDR2 YFSETQ. The CDR3 bases are TGCGCCAGCAGCCTAATTCGGACGGAGTACCAAGAGACCCAGTACTTC. As protein: CASSLIRTEYQETQYF.

V gene TRBV15 combines with J gene TRBJ2-7; TRBD1 agrees at 9 bases. The CDR3 sequence is 14 residues long. The V and J ends lost 1 base and 3 bases, in that order; junction bases with no gene match: 1. Germline CDR1 and CDR2: LNHNV and YYDKDF (reference sequence). The CDR3 DNA reads TGTGCCACCAGCAGAGGACAGGGGGGCTACGAGCAGTACTTC. It specifies CATSRGQGGYEQYF.